This note documents a single T cell receptor (beta chain) sequence. Repertoires were generated with immunoSEQ multiplex PCR, while TCRdb's copy carries only in-frame clones and drops some. The table has over 30,000 clones, roughly four fifths seen once. The V gene's germline CDR1 is SGHVS and CDR2 FQNEAQ. CDR3 length: 16 residues. The V and J ends lost 1 base and 4 bases respectively, with 11 bases between them. This sample is part of a study of OX40 agonist ivuxolimab in advanced cancers. The overall study: Previous treatment with anti-PD-1, anti-PD-L1 or anti-CTLA-4 therapy was allowed; approximately 40% had received some.

The chain employs TRBV7-8 and TRBJ1-6, with D perhaps matching TRBD1 (5 bases). This sequence was found in an adult with an advanced solid tumor such as melanoma, head and neck, liver or kidney cancer. Source: CD4+ or CD8+ T cells sorted from blood, taken in a trial of the OX40 agonist ivuxolimab. The CDR3 DNA reads TGTGCCAGCAGCTTAGGCAGGGATACTTATAATTCACCCCTCCACTTT. This translates into CASSLGRDTYNSPLHF.